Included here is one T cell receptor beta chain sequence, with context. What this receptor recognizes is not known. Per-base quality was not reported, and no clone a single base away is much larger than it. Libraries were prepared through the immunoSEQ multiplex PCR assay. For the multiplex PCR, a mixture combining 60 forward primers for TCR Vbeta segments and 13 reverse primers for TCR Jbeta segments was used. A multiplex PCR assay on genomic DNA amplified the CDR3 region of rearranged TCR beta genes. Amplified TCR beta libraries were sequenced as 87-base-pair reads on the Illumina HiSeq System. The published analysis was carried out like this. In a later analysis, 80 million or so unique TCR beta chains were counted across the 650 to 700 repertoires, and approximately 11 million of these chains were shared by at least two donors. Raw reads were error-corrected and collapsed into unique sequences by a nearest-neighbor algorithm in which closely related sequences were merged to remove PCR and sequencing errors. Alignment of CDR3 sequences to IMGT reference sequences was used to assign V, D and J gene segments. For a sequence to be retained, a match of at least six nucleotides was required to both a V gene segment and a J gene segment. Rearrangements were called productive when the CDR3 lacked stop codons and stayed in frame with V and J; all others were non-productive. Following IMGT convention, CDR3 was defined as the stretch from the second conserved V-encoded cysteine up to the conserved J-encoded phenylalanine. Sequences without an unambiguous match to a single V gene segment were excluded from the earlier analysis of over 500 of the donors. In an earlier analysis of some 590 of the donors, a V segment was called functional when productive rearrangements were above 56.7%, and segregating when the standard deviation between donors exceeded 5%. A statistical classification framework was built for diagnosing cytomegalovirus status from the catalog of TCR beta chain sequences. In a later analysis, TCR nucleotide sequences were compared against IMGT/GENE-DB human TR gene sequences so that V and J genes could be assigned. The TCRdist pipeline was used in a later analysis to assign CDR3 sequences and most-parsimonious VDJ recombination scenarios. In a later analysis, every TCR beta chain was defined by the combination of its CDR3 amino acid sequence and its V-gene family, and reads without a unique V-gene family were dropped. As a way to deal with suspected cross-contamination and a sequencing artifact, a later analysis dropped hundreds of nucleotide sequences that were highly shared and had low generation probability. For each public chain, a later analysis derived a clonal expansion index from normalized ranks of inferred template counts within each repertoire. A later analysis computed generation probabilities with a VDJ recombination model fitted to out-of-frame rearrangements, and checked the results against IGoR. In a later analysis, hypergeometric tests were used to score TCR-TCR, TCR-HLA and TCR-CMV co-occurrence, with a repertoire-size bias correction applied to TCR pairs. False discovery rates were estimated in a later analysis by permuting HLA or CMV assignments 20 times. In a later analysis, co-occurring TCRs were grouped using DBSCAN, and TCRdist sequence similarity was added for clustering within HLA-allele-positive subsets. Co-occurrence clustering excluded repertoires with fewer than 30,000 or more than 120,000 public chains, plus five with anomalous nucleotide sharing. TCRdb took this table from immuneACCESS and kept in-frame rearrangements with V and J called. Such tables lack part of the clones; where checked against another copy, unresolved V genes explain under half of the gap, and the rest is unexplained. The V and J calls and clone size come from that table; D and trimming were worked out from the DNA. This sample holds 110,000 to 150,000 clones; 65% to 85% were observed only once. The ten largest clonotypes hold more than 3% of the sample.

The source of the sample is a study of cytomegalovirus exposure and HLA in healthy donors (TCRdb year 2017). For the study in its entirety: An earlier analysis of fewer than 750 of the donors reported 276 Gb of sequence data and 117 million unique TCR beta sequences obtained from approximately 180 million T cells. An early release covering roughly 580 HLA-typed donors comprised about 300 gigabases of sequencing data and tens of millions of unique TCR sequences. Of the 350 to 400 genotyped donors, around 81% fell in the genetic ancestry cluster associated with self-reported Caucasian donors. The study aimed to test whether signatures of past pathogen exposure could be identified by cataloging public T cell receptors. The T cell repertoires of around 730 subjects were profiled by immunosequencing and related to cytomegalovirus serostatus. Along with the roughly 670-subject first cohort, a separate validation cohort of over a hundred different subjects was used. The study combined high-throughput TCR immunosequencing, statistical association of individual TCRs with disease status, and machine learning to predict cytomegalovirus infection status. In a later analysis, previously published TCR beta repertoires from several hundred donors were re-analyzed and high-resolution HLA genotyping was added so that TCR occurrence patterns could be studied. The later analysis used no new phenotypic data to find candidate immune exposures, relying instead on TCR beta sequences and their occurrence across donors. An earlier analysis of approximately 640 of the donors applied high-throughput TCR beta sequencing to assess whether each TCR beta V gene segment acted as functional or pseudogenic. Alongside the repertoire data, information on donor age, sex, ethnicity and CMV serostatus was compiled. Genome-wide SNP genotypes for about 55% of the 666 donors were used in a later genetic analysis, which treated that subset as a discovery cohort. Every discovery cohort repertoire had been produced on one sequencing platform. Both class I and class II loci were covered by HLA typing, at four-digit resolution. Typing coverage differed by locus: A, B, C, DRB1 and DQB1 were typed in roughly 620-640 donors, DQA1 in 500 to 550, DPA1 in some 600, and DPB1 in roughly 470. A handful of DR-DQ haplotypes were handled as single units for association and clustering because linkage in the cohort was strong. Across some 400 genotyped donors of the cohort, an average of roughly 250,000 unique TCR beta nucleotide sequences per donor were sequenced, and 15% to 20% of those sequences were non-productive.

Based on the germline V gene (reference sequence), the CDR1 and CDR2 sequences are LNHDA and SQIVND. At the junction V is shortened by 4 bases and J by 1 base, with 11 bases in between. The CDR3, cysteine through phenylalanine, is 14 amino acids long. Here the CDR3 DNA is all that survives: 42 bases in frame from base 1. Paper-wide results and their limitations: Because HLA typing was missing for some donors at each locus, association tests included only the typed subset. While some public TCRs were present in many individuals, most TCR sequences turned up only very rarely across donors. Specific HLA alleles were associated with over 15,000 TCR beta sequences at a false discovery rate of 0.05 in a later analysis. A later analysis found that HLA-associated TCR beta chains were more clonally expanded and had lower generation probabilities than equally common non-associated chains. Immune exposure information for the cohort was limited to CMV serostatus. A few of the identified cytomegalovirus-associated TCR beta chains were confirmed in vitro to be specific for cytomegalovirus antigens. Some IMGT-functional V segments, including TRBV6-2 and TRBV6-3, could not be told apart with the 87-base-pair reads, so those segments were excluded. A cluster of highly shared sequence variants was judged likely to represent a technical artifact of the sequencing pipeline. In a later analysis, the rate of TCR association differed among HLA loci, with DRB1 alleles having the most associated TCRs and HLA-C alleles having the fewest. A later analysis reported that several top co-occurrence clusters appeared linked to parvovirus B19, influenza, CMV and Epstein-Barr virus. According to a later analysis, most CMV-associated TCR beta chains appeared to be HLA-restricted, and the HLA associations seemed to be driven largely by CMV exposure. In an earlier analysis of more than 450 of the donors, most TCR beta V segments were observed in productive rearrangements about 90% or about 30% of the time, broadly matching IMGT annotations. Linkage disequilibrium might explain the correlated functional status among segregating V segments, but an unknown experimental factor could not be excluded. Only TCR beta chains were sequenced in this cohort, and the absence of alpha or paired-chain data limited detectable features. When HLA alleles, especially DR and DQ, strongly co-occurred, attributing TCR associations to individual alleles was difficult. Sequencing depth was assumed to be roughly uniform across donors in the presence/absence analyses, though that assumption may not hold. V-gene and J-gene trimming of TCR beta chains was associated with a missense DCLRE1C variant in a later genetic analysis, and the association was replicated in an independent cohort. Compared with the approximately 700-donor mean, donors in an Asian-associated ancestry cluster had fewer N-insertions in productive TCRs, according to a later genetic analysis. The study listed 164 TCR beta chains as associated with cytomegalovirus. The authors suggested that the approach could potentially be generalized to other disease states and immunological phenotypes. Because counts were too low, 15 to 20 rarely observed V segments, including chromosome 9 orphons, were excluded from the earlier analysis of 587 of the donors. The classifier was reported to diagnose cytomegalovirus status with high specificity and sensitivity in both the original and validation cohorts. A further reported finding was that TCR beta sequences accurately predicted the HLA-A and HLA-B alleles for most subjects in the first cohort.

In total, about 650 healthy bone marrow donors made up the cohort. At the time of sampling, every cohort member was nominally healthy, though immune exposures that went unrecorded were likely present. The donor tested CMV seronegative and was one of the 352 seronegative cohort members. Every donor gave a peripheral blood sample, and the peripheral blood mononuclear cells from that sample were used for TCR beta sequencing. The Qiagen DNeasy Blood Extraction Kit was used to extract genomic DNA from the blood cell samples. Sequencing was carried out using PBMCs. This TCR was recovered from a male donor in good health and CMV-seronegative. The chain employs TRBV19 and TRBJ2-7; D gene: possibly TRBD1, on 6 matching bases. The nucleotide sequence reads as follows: TGTGCCAGTAGTAAAAGGACAGTTTCCTACGAGCAGTACTTC. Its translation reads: CASSKRTVSYEQYF.